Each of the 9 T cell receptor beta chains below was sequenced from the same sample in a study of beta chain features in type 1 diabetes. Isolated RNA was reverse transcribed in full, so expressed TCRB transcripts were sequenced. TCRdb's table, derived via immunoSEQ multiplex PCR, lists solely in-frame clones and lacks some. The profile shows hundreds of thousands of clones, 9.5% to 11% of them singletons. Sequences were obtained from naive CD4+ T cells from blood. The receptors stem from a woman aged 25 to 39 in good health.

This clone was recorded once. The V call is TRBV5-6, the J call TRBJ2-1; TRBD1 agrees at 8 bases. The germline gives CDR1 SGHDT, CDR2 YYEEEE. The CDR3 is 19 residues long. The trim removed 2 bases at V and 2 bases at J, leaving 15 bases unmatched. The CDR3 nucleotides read TGTGCCAGCAGCTTCCCTGGGGCCAGGGGGCAACCACCCTACAATGAGCAGTTCTTC. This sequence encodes CASSFPGARGQPPYNEQFF.

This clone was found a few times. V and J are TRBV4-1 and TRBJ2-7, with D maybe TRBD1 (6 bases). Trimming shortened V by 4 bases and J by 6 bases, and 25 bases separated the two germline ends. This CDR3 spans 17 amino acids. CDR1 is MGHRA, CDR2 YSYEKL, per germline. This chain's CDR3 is CASSPPGQLTYSREQYF. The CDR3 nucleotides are TGCGCCAGCAGCCCACCGGGACAACTCACGTACTCTCGCGAGCAGTACTTC.

The CDR3 nucleotides are TGTGCCAGCCCTAGTGTCCCACAGGGGGATGACACTGAAGCTTTCTTT. Translating gives CASPSVPQGDDTEAFF. The rearrangement uses TRBV28 and TRBJ1-1, with TRBD1 identical over 8 bases. The CDR3 runs to 16 residues. V lost 8 bases, J lost 3 bases, and 14 bases stayed unmatched. Germline V gene lookup returns CDR1 MDHEN and CDR2 SYDVKM.

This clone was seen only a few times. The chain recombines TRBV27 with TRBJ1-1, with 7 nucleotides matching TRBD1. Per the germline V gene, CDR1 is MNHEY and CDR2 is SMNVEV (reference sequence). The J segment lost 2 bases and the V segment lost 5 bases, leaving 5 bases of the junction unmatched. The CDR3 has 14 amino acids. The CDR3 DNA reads TGTGCCAGCAGTCTCGGGACAGTTAACACTGAAGCTTTCTTT. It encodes CASSLGTVNTEAFF.

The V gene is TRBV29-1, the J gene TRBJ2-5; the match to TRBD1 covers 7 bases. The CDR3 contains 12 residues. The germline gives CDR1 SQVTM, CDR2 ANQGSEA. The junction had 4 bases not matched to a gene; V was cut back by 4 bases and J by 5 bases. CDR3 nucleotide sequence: TGCAGCGTTGGACAGGGTTTGGAGACCCAGTACTTC. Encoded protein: CSVGQGLETQYF.

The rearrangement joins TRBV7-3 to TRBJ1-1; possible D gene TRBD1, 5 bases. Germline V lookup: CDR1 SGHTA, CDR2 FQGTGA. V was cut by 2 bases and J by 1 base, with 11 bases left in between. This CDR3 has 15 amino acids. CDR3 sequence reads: CASSLFAGSNTEAFF. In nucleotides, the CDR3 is TGTGCCAGCAGCTTATTTGCAGGGTCGAACACTGAAGCTTTCTTT. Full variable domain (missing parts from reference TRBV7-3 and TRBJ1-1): GAGVSQTPSNKVTEKGKYVELRCDPISGHTALYWYRQSLGQGPEFLIYFQGTGAADDSGLPNDRFFAVRPEGSVSTLKIQRTERGDSAVYLCASSLFAGSNTEAFFGQGTRLTVV.

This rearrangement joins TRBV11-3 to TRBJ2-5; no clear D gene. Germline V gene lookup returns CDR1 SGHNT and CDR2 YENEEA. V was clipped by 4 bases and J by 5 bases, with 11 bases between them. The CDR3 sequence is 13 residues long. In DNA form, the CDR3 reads TGTGCCAGCAGCTCGGGTTTTTCGGAGACCCAGTACTTC. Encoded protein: CASSSGFSETQYF.

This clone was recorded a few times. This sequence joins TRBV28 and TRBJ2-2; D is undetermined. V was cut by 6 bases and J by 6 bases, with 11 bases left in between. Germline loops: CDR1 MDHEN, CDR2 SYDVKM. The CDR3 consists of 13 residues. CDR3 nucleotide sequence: TGTGCCAGCAGCCTTATCTTAGCCGGGGAGCTGTTTTTT. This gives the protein CASSLILAGELFF.

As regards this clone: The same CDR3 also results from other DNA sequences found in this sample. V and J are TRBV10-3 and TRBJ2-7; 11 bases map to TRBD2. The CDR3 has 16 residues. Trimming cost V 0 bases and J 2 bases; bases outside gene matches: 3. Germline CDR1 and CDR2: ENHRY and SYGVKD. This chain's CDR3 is CAISESTSGSPYEQYF. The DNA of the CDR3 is TGTGCCATCAGTGAGTCTACTAGCGGGAGTCCCTACGAGCAGTACTTC.